These 7 T cell receptor beta chains share one sample of origin, sequenced in a study of graft-versus-host responses after intestinal transplantation. Profiling relied on immunoSEQ multiplex PCR, and the TCRdb table lists in-frame clones only, not all of them. The sample has 85,000 to 90,000 clones; around 90% are singletons. Their target antigens are unknown. The material was unstimulated CD4+ T cells sorted from spleen or lymph node cells, obtained before transplant. The receptor set was obtained from a human donor who was the organ donor for an intestinal transplant.

The J gene is TRBJ1-2, the V gene TRBV19; TRBD1 matches 8 bases. Looked up from germline, CDR1 is LNHDA and CDR2 is SQIVND (reference sequence). J was trimmed by 7 bases and V by 5 bases; bases with no gene match: 6. CDR3 size: 13 residues. CDR3 sequence reads: CASSGRTGFGYTF. CDR3 nucleotides: TGTGCCAGTAGTGGGCGGACAGGGTTTGGCTACACCTTC.

The chain recombines TRBV7-8 with TRBJ1-1; the D gene is possibly TRBD1 (5 bases). Germline lookup yields CDR1 SGHVS and CDR2 FQNEAQ. The CDR3 sequence is 15 residues long. Trimming cost V 5 bases and J 2 bases, with 15 bases left between them. CDR3: CASSTRLTENTEAFF. The CDR3 coding sequence is TGTGCCAGCAGCACAAGGTTGACAGAAAACACTGAAGCTTTCTTT.

This chain links TRBV5-8 with TRBJ2-6; D possibly corresponds to TRBD2 (6 bases). This CDR3 is 19 amino acids long. V dropped 0 bases and J dropped 0 bases, with 16 bases sitting between them. The germline CDR1 and CDR2 sequences are SGHTS and YDEGEE. CDR3 in amino acids: CASSLEGGVDLSGANVLTF. In nucleotides, the CDR3 is TGTGCCAGCAGCTTGGAGGGCGGGGTAGACCTCTCTGGGGCCAACGTCCTGACTTTC.

The chain recombines TRBV29-1 with TRBJ1-1; tentative D call: TRBD1 (5 bases). The CDR3 spans 12 residues. The germline CDR1 and CDR2 sequences are SQVTM and ANQGSEA. V was trimmed by 4 bases and J by 5 bases, leaving 11 bases between them. The CDR3 DNA is TGCAGCGTTGTCCAGGGTGCAACTGAAGCTTTCTTT. Protein: CSVVQGATEAFF.

The chain uses TRBV6-1 and TRBJ1-2; D unresolved. Germline CDR1 and CDR2: MNHNS and SASEGT. V lost 9 bases, J lost 4 bases, and 12 bases lay in between. This CDR3 has 12 amino acids. The CDR3 protein is CARTTPSYGYTF. The CDR3 bases are TGTGCCAGAACGACACCATCCTATGGCTACACCTTC.

The CDR3 protein is CAWSGRAQHLNEQFF. CDR3 nucleotide sequence: TGTGCCTGGAGCGGGAGGGCCCAACACCTCAATGAGCAGTTCTTC. The J gene is TRBJ2-1, the V gene TRBV30, with 8 nucleotides matching TRBD2. The CDR3 is 15 residues long. The J segment lost 6 bases and the V segment lost 3 bases, leaving 10 bases of the junction unmatched. Germline CDR1 is GTSNPN and CDR2 is SVGIG (reference sequence).

The V gene is TRBV7-2, the J gene TRBJ2-2; no definite D call. Germline V lookup: CDR1 SGHTA, CDR2 FQGNSA. The V and J ends lost 5 bases and 5 bases respectively, with 15 bases between them. The length of the CDR3 is 15 residues. CDR3 protein: CASSRIGPGTGELFF. DNA of the CDR3: TGTGCCAGCAGCCGGATCGGTCCCGGGACCGGGGAGCTGTTTTTT.